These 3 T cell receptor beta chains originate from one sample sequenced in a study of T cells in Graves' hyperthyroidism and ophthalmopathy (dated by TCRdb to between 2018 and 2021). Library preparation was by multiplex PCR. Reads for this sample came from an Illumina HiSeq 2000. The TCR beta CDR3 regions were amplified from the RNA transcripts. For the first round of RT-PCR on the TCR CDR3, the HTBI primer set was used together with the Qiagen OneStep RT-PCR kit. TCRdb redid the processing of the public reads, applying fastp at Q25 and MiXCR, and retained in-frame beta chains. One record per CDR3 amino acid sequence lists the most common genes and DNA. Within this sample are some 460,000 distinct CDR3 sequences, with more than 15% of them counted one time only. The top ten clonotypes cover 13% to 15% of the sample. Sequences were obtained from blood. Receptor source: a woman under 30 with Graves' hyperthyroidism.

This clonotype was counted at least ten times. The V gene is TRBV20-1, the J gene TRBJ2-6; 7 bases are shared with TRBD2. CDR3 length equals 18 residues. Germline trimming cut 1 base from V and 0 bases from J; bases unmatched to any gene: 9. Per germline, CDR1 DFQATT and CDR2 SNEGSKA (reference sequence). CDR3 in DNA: TGCAGTGCTAGAGGGGGGGGGACGGAGAGCTCTGGGGCCAACGTCCTGACTTTC. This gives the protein CSARGGGTESSGANVLTF.

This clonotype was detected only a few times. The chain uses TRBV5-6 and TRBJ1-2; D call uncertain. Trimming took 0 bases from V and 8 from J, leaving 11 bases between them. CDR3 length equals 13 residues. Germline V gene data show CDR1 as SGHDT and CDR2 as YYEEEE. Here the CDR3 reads CASSLEDRRGYTF. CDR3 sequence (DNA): TGTGCCAGCAGCTTGGAGGATCGGCGGGGCTACACCTTC. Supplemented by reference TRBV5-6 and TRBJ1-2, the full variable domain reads DAGVTQSPTHLIKTRGQQVTLRCSPKSGHDTVSWYQQALGQGPQFIFQYYEEEERQRGNFPDRFSGHQFPNYSSELNVNALLLGDSALYLCASSLEDRRGYTFGSGTRLTVV.

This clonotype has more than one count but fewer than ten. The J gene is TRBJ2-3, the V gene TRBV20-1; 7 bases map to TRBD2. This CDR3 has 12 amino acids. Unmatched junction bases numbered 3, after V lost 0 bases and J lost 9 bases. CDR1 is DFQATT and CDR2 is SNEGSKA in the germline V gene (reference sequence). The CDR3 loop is CSARDEGGTQYF. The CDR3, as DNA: TGCAGTGCTAGAGATGAGGGAGGGACGCAGTATTTT.